Listed here is a single T cell receptor beta chain. This record comes from a study of blood T cell repertoires in COVID-19. Looking at the study overall: Some COVID-19 samples were acute and others convalescent; all came from the United States, Italy and Spain. Sources were T cells, B-cell-depleted T cells, or PBMCs; the material itself was cDNA or gDNA.

The repertoire was sequenced with immunoSEQ multiplex PCR; TCRdb's copy has only in-frame clones and lacks some. The sample has around 150,000 clones, about 81% seen once. The CDR3 is made up of 15 amino acids. The germline CDR1 and CDR2 sequences are SGHDN and FVKESK. Deletions cut 1 base from V and 2 bases from J, with 9 bases between. Enrolled through a virtual design, the participants were between 18 and 89 years of age and came from 24 US areas. V gene TRBV14 combines with J gene TRBJ2-1; a weak D match, TRBD1 (6 bases). The sequence was collected from a man aged 45 to 65 who had recovered from COVID-19. The material sequenced was PBMCs or T cells enriched from blood (not recorded which). As DNA, the CDR3 is TGTGCCAGCAGCCAAGCAACAGGGACCTACAATGAGCAGTTCTTC. Translated, it gives CASSQATGTYNEQFF.